The rows below give T cell receptor beta chains drawn from one sample of a study of blood T cell repertoires in COVID-19. This table comes from immunoSEQ multiplex PCR, and its TCRdb copy is limited to in-frame clones, with some not included. Of 110,000 or so clones listed, around nine tenths are singletons. Material for sequencing was peripheral blood. All receptors come from a woman between 70 and 85 years old who had recovered from COVID-19. The CDR3 runs from the conserved cysteine through the conserved F or W. Fields, in order: J gene, V gene, D gene, CDR3 protein. A D gene is named only where the DNA matches it firmly.

>TRBJ2-1|TRBV4-2|.
CASSQASGNEQFF
>TRBJ2-7|TRBV30|.
CAWSGAGKDEQYF
>TRBJ2-1|TRBV19|TRBD2
CASRLTSGGSYNEQFF
>TRBJ2-7|TRBV4-3|TRBD1
CASSQGGTGGYEQYF
>TRBJ2-1|TRBV24-1|.
CATSTSQGIGNEQFF
>TRBJ1-6|TRBV29-1|.
CSAQQGSHNSPLHF
>TRBJ2-7|TRBV2|TRBD2
CASSKGLAEGEQYF
>TRBJ1-1|TRBV12-3/TRBV12-4|.
CASSRESEAFF
>TRBJ1-2|TRBV5-4|TRBD1
CASSFLDRAGYGYTF
>TRBJ2-7|TRBV5-4|TRBD1
CASSRTGLSYEQYF
>TRBJ2-7|TRBV11-3|.
CASSKNPSGEQYF
>TRBJ2-7|TRBV6-5|.
CASRPGSTVREQYF
>TRBJ1-4|TRBV28|.
CASSFKNSGGLFF